This T cell receptor beta chain emerged from a study of blood T cell repertoires in COVID-19. Study summary: Both acute and convalescent COVID-19 samples were obtained from the United States, Italy and Spain. In each case, the material was cDNA or gDNA derived from T cells, B-cell-depleted T cells, or PBMCs.

This CDR3 comprises 15 residues. V was cut by 2 bases and J by 0 bases, with 10 bases left in between. Germline assignment: CDR1 MNHEY and CDR2 SVGAGI. Under the authors' procedure: The assay estimated nucleated cells by amplifying reference gene primers. Some clones are missing from TCRdb's copy, which holds only in-frame ones; the method was immunoSEQ multiplex PCR. Clone size and the V and J calls come from that table; the DNA yielded D and trimming. Seen here are about 64,000 clones, roughly 85% observed once, and the top ten hold about 1.2%. The rearrangement joins TRBV6-5 to TRBJ1-1, with D uncertain. The source is a man aged 35-49 years with acute or convalescent COVID-19. Input material: peripheral blood. CDR3 DNA: TGTGCCAGCAGTTACGGTACAGTAATGAACACTGAAGCTTTCTTT. It translates to CASSYGTVMNTEAFF.